Listed here is a single T cell receptor beta chain. Investigators prepared the TCR beta libraries by applying iRepertoire HTBI primers and Arm-PCR of CDR3 regions. TCRdb itself ran the multiplex PCR reads through MiXCR, one entry per CDR3 protein. The data contain a few hundred thousand distinct CDR3 sequences, less than 30% of them seen just once; the ten biggest clones take up 28%. The data originate from a study of regulatory T cells in long-lasting Graves disease. Time point described: persistent/refractory GD, antithyroid drugs over 5 years with positive TRAb. Construction of the TCR library relied on RNA isolated from PBMCs. J gave up 0 bases and V 3 bases, and 4 bases lay outside the gene matches. Per the germline V gene, CDR1 is LNHDA and CDR2 is SQIVND (reference sequence). The CDR3 consists of 15 residues.

The clonotype was recovered from a woman aged 40-49 years with Graves disease. The sequences come from peripheral blood mononuclear cells (PBMCs), collected when the disease was refractory, from a patient treated with antithyroid drugs. V usage is TRBV19 and J usage is TRBJ1-1, with TRBD1 matching 7 bases. In nucleotides, the CDR3 is TGTGCCAGTAGTATTAGGGGGCAGCTGAACACTGAAGCTTTCTTT. Its protein product is CASSIRGQLNTEAFF.